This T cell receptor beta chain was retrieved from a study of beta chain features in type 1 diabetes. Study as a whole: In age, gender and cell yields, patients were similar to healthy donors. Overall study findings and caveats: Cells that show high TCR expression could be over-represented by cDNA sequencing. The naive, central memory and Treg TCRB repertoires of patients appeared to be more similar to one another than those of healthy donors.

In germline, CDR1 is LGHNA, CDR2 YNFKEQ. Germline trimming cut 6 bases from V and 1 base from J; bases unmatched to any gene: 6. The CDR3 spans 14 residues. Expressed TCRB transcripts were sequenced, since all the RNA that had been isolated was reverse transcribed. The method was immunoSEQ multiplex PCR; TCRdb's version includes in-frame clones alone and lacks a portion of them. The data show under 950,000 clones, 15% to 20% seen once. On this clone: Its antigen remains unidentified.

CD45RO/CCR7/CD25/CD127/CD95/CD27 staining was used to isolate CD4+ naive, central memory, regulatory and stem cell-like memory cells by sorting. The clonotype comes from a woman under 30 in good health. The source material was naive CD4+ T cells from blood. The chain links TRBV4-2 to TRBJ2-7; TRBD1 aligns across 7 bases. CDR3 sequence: CASSTTGASYEQYF. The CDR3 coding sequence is TGTGCCAGCAGTACAACAGGGGCATCCTACGAGCAGTACTTC.